A single sample gave rise to the 17 T cell receptor beta chains below, sequenced in a study of CD8+ T cells in alopecia areata. Sequencing relied on a cDNA template that was reverse transcribed from extracted RNA. Assay used: immunoSEQ multiplex PCR; TCRdb lists only in-frame clones, some missing. Of some 56,000 clones listed, about 96% are singletons. Sequences were derived from CD8+ T cells sorted from blood, sampled at week 0. These receptors came from a human donor with alopecia areata.

This chain joins TRBV19 and TRBJ2-1; a weak D match, TRBD1 (5 bases). CDR1 LNHDA and CDR2 SQIVND come from the germline V gene (reference sequence). There are 14 residues in the CDR3. Deletions cut 4 bases from V and 4 bases from J, with 11 bases between. The CDR3 loop reads CASSTGSQYNEQFF. CDR3 sequence (DNA): TGTGCCAGTAGTACAGGGTCCCAGTACAATGAGCAGTTCTTC.

This clone was counted a single time. DNA for the CDR3: TGTGCCAGCAGCCCAAATTATCAGGGTCAAGAGACCCAGTACTTC. This gives the protein CASSPNYQGQETQYF. V is TRBV7-9 and J is TRBJ2-5, with D possibly matching TRBD1 (5 bases). Germline V lookup: CDR1 SEHNR, CDR2 FQNEAQ (reference sequence). Deletions cut 5 bases from V and 2 bases from J, with 15 bases between. This CDR3 is 15 amino acids long.

The chain carries TRBV7-2 and TRBJ2-7, with a possible D match to TRBD2 (7 bases). The CDR3 consists of 15 residues. Germline values: CDR1 SGHTA, CDR2 FQGNSA. V was pared by 5 bases and J by 4 bases, with 18 bases between. In DNA, the CDR3 is TGTGCCAGCAGCCCCGAGGGGGGGATTGGTTACGAGCAGTACTTC. Translating gives CASSPEGGIGYEQYF.

The rearrangement uses TRBV4-3 and TRBJ2-3; TRBD2 matches 15 bases. V lost 0 bases to trimming and J lost 7 bases; unmatched junction nucleotides: 2. In germline, CDR1 is LGHNA, CDR2 YSLEER. This CDR3 spans 16 amino acids. CDR3 bases: TGCGCCAGCAGCCAAGAGGGACTAGCGGGGGGCTATACGCAGTATTTT. Translating it yields CASSQEGLAGGYTQYF.

The V call is TRBV23-1, the J call TRBJ1-1; no clear D gene. TRBV23-1 falls under the ORF class, with uncertain function. Trimming stripped 0 bases from V and 10 bases from J, with 15 bases between. The CDR3 spans 14 residues. The CDR3 DNA is TGCGCCAGCAGTCAATCTGACACCCTGCGAGGAGCTTTCTTT. It yields the protein CASSQSDTLRGAFF.

V is TRBV4-3 and J is TRBJ2-7; possible D gene TRBD2, 5 bases. CDR1 is LGHNA and CDR2 is YSLEER in the germline V gene. V lost 0 bases, J lost 4 bases, and 10 bases lay in between. The CDR3 totals 14 residues. The CDR3 here is CASSQDIRGYEQYF. In DNA form, the CDR3 reads TGCGCCAGCAGCCAAGATATCCGGGGATACGAGCAGTACTTC.

This chain joins TRBV27 and TRBJ1-5; D not resolved. V was clipped by 4 bases and J by 7 bases, with 11 bases between them. From germline, CDR1 is MNHEY and CDR2 SMNVEV (reference sequence). This CDR3 region has 13 residues. The CDR3 DNA sequence: TGTGCCAGCAGTTACGGGGAAAGGCAGCCCCAGCATTTT. Encoded protein: CASSYGERQPQHF.

The gene calls are TRBV7-6 and TRBJ1-2; 7 nucleotides match TRBD1. CDR3 length: 16 amino acids. Looked up from germline, CDR1 is SGHVS and CDR2 is FNYEAQ. The V segment lost 1 base and the J segment 6 bases; nucleotides outside the gene matches: 11. The CDR3 bases are TGTGCCAGCAGCTTAGATTTGGCAGGGGGAGTGAATGGCTACACCTTC. It encodes CASSLDLAGGVNGYTF.

This chain links TRBV29-1 with TRBJ1-2, with D tentatively TRBD1 (5 bases). The germline V gene encodes CDR1 SQVTM and CDR2 ANQGSEA. Trimming took off 5 bases at V and 8 bases at J, with 24 bases between the two ends. This CDR3 has 15 residues. CDR3 nucleotides: TGCAGCGTTTACACCCAGGGCGGGGGAAGGATCGGCTACACCTTC. As protein: CSVYTQGGGRIGYTF. Full variable domain (missing parts from reference TRBV29-1 and TRBJ1-2): SAVISQKPSRDICQRGTSLTIQCQVDSQVTMMFWYRQQPGQSLTLIATANQGSEATYESGFVIDKFPISRPNLTFSTLTVSNMSPEDSSIYLCSVYTQGGGRIGYTFGSGTRLTVV.

The genes are TRBV4-1 and TRBJ2-1; D gene unclear. Looked up from germline, CDR1 is MGHRA and CDR2 is YSYEKL. The V gene lost 0 bases and the J gene lost 4 bases, with 10 bases spanning the gap. The CDR3 covers 15 residues. The CDR3: CASSQEGSTYNEQFF. CDR3 coding DNA: TGCGCCAGCAGCCAAGAAGGCAGTACTTACAATGAGCAGTTCTTC.

The J gene is TRBJ2-5, the V gene TRBV5-1; TRBD1 agrees at 9 bases. Gene TRBJ2-7 matches the end of the DNA better, so the J call may be wrong. CDR1 and CDR2 (germline): SGHRS, YFSETQ. CDR3 size: 14 residues. The CDR3 is CASSSGDRAGEQYF. DNA of the CDR3: TGCGCCAGCAGCTCGGGGGACAGGGCGGGCGAGCAGTACTTC.

The chain is built from TRBV7-6 and TRBJ2-1, with a weak D call TRBD1 (6 bases). The CDR3 totals 15 residues. V was clipped by 4 bases and J by 4 bases, with 14 bases between them. Germline assignment: CDR1 SGHVS and CDR2 FNYEAQ. The CDR3 coding sequence is TGTGCCAGCAGCTCTGTAGGGGGATCGTACAATGAGCAGTTCTTC. Protein: CASSSVGGSYNEQFF.

This rearrangement joins TRBV5-6 to TRBJ1-2; 9 bases match TRBD1. The CDR3 spans 16 residues. Germline CDR1 is SGHDT and CDR2 is YYEEEE. V lost 3 bases and J lost 4; bases outside the gene matches: 10. CDR3 amino acids: CASSWGTGNVGYGYTF. The CDR3 DNA is TGTGCCAGCAGCTGGGGGACAGGGAATGTGGGCTATGGCTACACCTTC.

V and J are TRBV9 and TRBJ2-5; D may be TRBD2 (6 bases). The germline V gene has CDR1 SGDLS and CDR2 YYNGEE. V was pared by 3 bases and J by 2 bases, with 11 bases between. This CDR3 is built from 14 residues. The CDR3 region has the DNA TGTGCCAGCAGCGGAGGAGGGGCTCAAGAGACCCAGTACTTC. Protein: CASSGGGAQETQYF.

This chain connects TRBV4-3 to TRBJ2-1, with 12 bases matching TRBD2. Germline-derived CDR1 and CDR2 are LGHNA and YSLEER. CDR3 size: 17 residues. The ends lost 1 base at V and 7 bases at J; junction bases unmatched: 8. CDR3 sequence: CASSQGSSGGAGNEQFF. DNA for the CDR3: TGCGCCAGCAGCCAAGGATCTAGCGGGGGGGCCGGGAATGAGCAGTTCTTC.

The CDR3: CASSLPGRSEQYF. The CDR3 nucleotides are TGTGCCAGCAGCTTACCAGGGCGAAGCGAGCAGTACTTC. The chain joins TRBV7-9 to TRBJ2-7; perhaps TRBD1 as D (5 bases). CDR3 size: 13 residues. Germline V CDR1 and CDR2: SEHNR, FQNEAQ (reference sequence). The ends were cut back, 2 bases at V and 6 bases at J, with 11 bases in the middle.

The chain employs TRBV11-2 and TRBJ2-7; 8 bases align to TRBD2. The CDR3 is made up of 14 amino acids. Trimming at V came to 5 bases and at J to 2 bases, leaving 5 bases not matched to a gene. CDR1 is SGHAT and CDR2 is FQNNGV in the germline V gene. CDR3 region: CASSPPGLAYEQYF. CDR3 in DNA: TGTGCCAGCAGCCCTCCGGGACTAGCCTACGAGCAGTACTTC.